The 17 T cell receptor beta chains in this list originate from one sample, sequenced in a study of T-cell memory formation after mild COVID-19. TCRdb re-called the 5' RACE reads through MiXCR, storing one row per CDR3 protein. The data contain roughly 340,000 distinct CDR3 sequences, 20% to 25% of them singletons. Sequenced: PBMCs or a T cell subset sorted from them (not recorded which). All receptors come from a man younger than 35 who had mild COVID-19 (a few samples of this study predate the infection). Cell type and time point are not known.

The chain carries TRBV5-1 and TRBJ1-2; 10 nucleotides line up with TRBD1. Per germline, CDR1 SGHRS and CDR2 YFSETQ. CDR3 length equals 15 residues. Trimming cost V 0 bases and J 6 bases; bases outside gene matches: 5. The CDR3 loop is CASSLGQGARDGYTF. CDR3 in DNA: TGCGCCAGCAGCTTGGGACAGGGGGCCAGAGATGGCTACACCTTC.

CDR3 sequence (DNA): TGCAGCGTTGAAGACAGCTTAAGCTCTGGAAACACCATATATTTT. This gives the protein CSVEDSLSSGNTIYF. The chain employs TRBV29-1 and TRBJ1-3, with unresolved D. The germline gives CDR1 SQVTM, CDR2 ANQGSEA. V lost 0 bases to trimming and J lost 0 bases, with 9 bases between them. CDR3 size: 15 residues.

The chain couples TRBV20-1 to TRBJ2-3; D tentatively fits TRBD1 or TRBD2 (5 bases each). The CDR3 loop spans 18 amino acids. Germline values: CDR1 DFQATT, CDR2 SNEGSKA (reference sequence). Between the trimmed V and J ends, which lost 0 bases and 3 bases, there was a span of 22 bases. Here the CDR3 reads CSARDDLVVGGRTDTQYF. The CDR3 DNA is TGCAGTGCTAGAGATGATCTCGTGGTTGGGGGTCGAACAGATACGCAGTATTTT.

The rearrangement uses TRBV20-1 and TRBJ1-6, with 9 positions matching TRBD1. V was pared by 5 bases and J by 7 bases, with 9 bases of the junction left unmatched. Germline V lookup: CDR1 DFQATT, CDR2 SNEGSKA (reference sequence). The CDR3 covers 15 residues. The CDR3 nucleotides are TGCAGTGCTCGGTACTCCGGGACAGGGAATTCACCCCTCCACTTT. It translates to CSARYSGTGNSPLHF.

This clonotype was detected only a few times. This chain uses TRBV20-1 with TRBJ2-3; D is possibly TRBD2 (5 bases). Germline V CDR1 and CDR2: DFQATT, SNEGSKA (reference sequence). V lost 6 bases and J lost 5, with 15 bases in between. CDR3 length: 13 amino acids. In nucleotides, the CDR3 is TGCAGTGCGCCCACGGGGTATGAAGATACGCAGTATTTT. The encoded protein is CSAPTGYEDTQYF.

This clonotype was counted a single time. The junction and the germline gene differ at one end; a read error may be behind it. The chain recombines TRBV18 with TRBJ2-5; D unresolved. The CDR3 sequence is 11 residues long. Germline V gene data show CDR1 as KGHSH and CDR2 as LQKENI. CDR3 loop: CASSPGTPRRF. CDR3 DNA sequence: TGTGCCAGCTCACCAGGTACACCCCGTCGGTTC.

The V and J genes are TRBV16 and TRBJ1-1; no firm D call. Trimming removed 4 bases from V and 1 base from J, with 13 bases in between. Germline V gives CDR1 KGHSY, CDR2 FQNENV. This CDR3 is 15 amino acids long. The CDR3 sequence: CASSPTPWGNTEAFF. In DNA form, the CDR3 reads TGTGCCAGCAGCCCCACCCCGTGGGGGAACACTGAAGCTTTCTTT.

This clonotype was counted between two and nine times. The rearrangement links TRBV27 to TRBJ2-7, with D perhaps TRBD1 (6 bases). Between the trimmed V and J ends, which lost 5 bases and 9 bases, there was a span of 11 bases. CDR3 size: 11 residues. From germline, CDR1 is MNHEY and CDR2 SMNVEV (reference sequence). The CDR3 DNA reads TGTGCCAGCAGTACCGGGACACTGCAGTACTTC. Residues: CASSTGTLQYF.

The rearrangement links TRBV7-2 to TRBJ2-1; 10 bases are a match to TRBD2. V lost 5 bases, J lost 10 bases, and 17 bases stayed unmatched. CDR3 size: 17 residues. Germline lookup yields CDR1 SGHTA and CDR2 FQGNSA. The CDR3 bases are TGTGCCAGCAGCCCTAAGGGAAGCGGGGGGGTACGATTCGAGCAGTTCTTC. Its translation: CASSPKGSGGVRFEQFF.

Only a few counts were recorded for this clonotype. This rearrangement joins TRBV3-1 to TRBJ2-7; 9 bases map to TRBD2. CDR3 length equals 18 residues. With V trimmed by 1 base and J by 2 bases, 12 bases remained unmatched. Germline assignment: CDR1 LGHDT and CDR2 YNNKEL (reference sequence). The CDR3 DNA reads TGTGCCAGCAGCCAAGGAGCTGAGGGTGCTAGCGGGGCCTACGAGCAGTACTTC. It codes for CASSQGAEGASGAYEQYF.

The chain joins TRBV14 to TRBJ1-4; no clear D. The CDR3 covers 13 residues. Trimming cost V 4 bases and J 3 bases, with 6 bases left between them. Germline values: CDR1 SGHDN, CDR2 FVKESK. The CDR3 region has the DNA TGTGCCAGCAGCCTCGGGGCTAATGAAAAACTGTTTTTT. Its protein product is CASSLGANEKLFF.

This clonotype was found a few times. The chain joins TRBV9 to TRBJ2-5; D unclear. The CDR3 is 15 amino acids. With 0 bases removed from V and 5 bases from J, the gap between germline ends came to 14 bases. CDR1 is SGDLS and CDR2 is YYNGEE in the germline V gene. This chain's CDR3 is CASSVAPGRRETQYF. DNA of the CDR3: TGTGCCAGCAGCGTAGCACCCGGACGAAGGGAGACCCAGTACTTC. The full variable domain, completed using reference TRBV9 and TRBJ2-5, is DSGVTQTPKHLITATGQRVTLRCSPRSGDLSVYWYQQSLDQGLQFLIQYYNGEERAKGNILERFSAQQFPDLHSELNLSSLELGDSALYFCASSVAPGRRETQYFGPGTRLLVL.

This clonotype was seen only a few times. The chain employs TRBV19 and TRBJ2-1; D possibly corresponds to TRBD1 (6 bases). Trimming left V 2 bases short and J 7 bases short, with 12 bases between. This CDR3 spans 14 amino acids. CDR1 LNHDA and CDR2 SQIVND come from the germline V gene (reference sequence). The CDR3: CASSITGSLNEQFF. CDR3 sequence (DNA): TGTGCCAGTAGTATAACAGGGTCCTTGAATGAGCAGTTCTTC.

This clonotype turned up a few times. The J gene is TRBJ2-2, the V gene TRBV7-9; D uncertain. Germline V gene sequence: CDR1 SEHNR, CDR2 FQNEAQ (reference sequence). V was pared by 4 bases and J by 4 bases, with 13 bases between. The CDR3 covers 15 residues. The CDR3 nucleotides are TGTGCCAGCAGCTCCCTCTCAGGTGGCACCGGGGAGCTGTTTTTT. As protein: CASSSLSGGTGELFF.

The chain combines TRBV12-3 or TRBV12-4 with TRBJ1-4; no reliable D call. The V and J ends lost 4 bases and 3 bases respectively, with 15 bases between them. The CDR3 runs 16 residues. The chain's CDR3 is CASSSRSPGANEKLFF. The DNA for the CDR3 is TGTGCCAGCAGTTCCCGAAGTCCTGGGGCTAATGAAAAACTGTTTTTT.

This clonotype was counted between two and nine times. V gene TRBV4-1 combines with J gene TRBJ2-1; D may be TRBD2 (6 bases). The CDR3 totals 15 residues. The germline V gene has CDR1 MGHRA and CDR2 YSYEKL. V lost 7 bases and J 0 bases, leaving 13 bases between the germline ends. CDR3 DNA sequence: TGCGCCAGCATGGCTAGCGAGGACTCCTACAATGAGCAGTTCTTC. Translating it yields CASMASEDSYNEQFF.

As for this clonotype: The junction departs from the called germline gene at one end, perhaps through a read error. CDR3 DNA: TGTGCCAGCAGCTTAGTTTCCGCAAATGAGCGGTTCTTC. This sequence encodes CASSLVSANERFF. This chain links TRBV7-2 with TRBJ2-1; D is unclear. CDR1 and CDR2 (germline): SGHTA, FQGNSA. The CDR3 runs to 13 residues.